The T cell receptor (beta chain) described here comes from a study of shared clonotypes between healthy human individuals. Findings and limits, study-wide: The sole specimen, blood, was sampled, and tissue repertoires likely differ.

Details on this clone: Its antigen is undetermined.

Germline lookup yields CDR1 SGHDN and CDR2 FVKESK. This CDR3 spans 15 amino acids. V was shortened by 1 base and J by 3 bases, with 10 bases between the two germline ends. Terminally differentiated effector memory CD45RA+ cells were excluded from the naive CD8 cells, which were CD45RO-negative and positively selected for CCR7. Produced via immunoSEQ multiplex PCR; TCRdb's table is partial and in-frame only. This sample has around 2,000,000 clones, with about 92% found just once. The receptor was derived from a young man in good health. Some clones in this sample may be carry-over from other donors' samples. Sequences were obtained from naive CD8+ T cells from PBMCs. The V gene is TRBV14, the J gene TRBJ2-1; D ambiguous. The DNA for the CDR3 is TGTGCCAGCAGCCAAGCTGGGTACTACTACAATGAGCAGTTCTTC. Translating it yields CASSQAGYYYNEQFF.